This TCR beta chain was profiled in a study of blood T cell repertoires in COVID-19. Study at large: Nucleic acid was either cDNA or gDNA, and it came from T cells, B-cell-depleted T cells, or PBMCs.

This clone was counted a few times. Trimming shortened V by 7 bases and J by 2 bases, and 14 bases separated the two germline ends. The CDR3 spans 14 residues. CDR1 is SNHLY, CDR2 FYNNEI, per germline. Sequenced by immunoSEQ multiplex PCR; TCRdb stores in-frame clones only, minus some. The sample gives roughly 120,000 clones, about 80% of which show up once; roughly 6.2% is in the top ten. The source material was peripheral blood. The chain employs TRBV2 and TRBJ1-1; D remains ambiguous. This clonotype was sampled from a man between 65 and 85 years old with acute or convalescent COVID-19. CDR3 region: CASTRREENTEAFF. The CDR3 DNA follows: TGTGCCAGCACCCGGAGGGAGGAAAACACTGAAGCTTTCTTT.